This TCR beta chain was documented in a study of shared clonotypes between healthy human individuals. This clone was seen only once. CDR1 SGHRS and CDR2 YFSETQ come from the germline V gene. V was clipped by 4 bases and J by 5 bases, with 15 bases between them. CDR3 length equals 15 residues. Clones were sequenced by immunoSEQ multiplex PCR, and TCRdb holds only the in-frame ones, with some missing. This table has 2 million to 2.5 million clones, 85% to 95% appearing once. This sequence originates from a young man in good health. Some clones in this sample may be carry-over from other donors' samples. The chain employs TRBV5-1 and TRBJ1-4; tentatively, D is TRBD1 (5 bases). The specimen sequenced was naive CD4+ T cells from PBMCs. The subset was: CD45RA+ positively selected. The CDR3, as DNA: TGCGCCAGCAGCATAACAGGAAGCGCAAATGAAAAACTGTTTTTT. Translating it yields CASSITGSANEKLFF.